This is a list of T cell receptor beta chains from one sample in a study of T-cell memory formation after mild COVID-19. TCRdb recomputed calls from the 5' RACE reads with MiXCR, one row per CDR3 protein. The table lists 250,000 to 300,000 distinct CDR3 sequences, 15% to 20% of them singletons. The sample was PBMCs or a T cell subset sorted from them (not recorded which). The receptors come from a man aged 18 to 30 who had mild COVID-19 (a few samples of this study predate the infection). Cell type and time point are not known. Each CDR3 is given with its conserved first and last residue. The order of the fields is CDR3 DNA, CDR3 protein, V gene, D gene, clone size, J gene. A D gene is named only where the DNA matches it firmly. Where a row states a size, it is once, few, many or the class of an expanded clone; other rows omit it.

CDR3nt: TGTGCCAGCAGCCCAGGGACTAGCGGGGGGGGGGAGACCCAGTACTTC; CDR3aa: CASSPGTSGGGETQYF; v_gene: TRBV12-3/TRBV12-4; d_gene: TRBD2; abundance: -; j_gene: TRBJ2-5
CDR3nt: TGCGCCAGCAGGCCCGGACGGGGGCGGTACGAGCAGTACTTC; CDR3aa: CASRPGRGRYEQYF; v_gene: TRBV5-1; d_gene: -; abundance: -; j_gene: TRBJ2-7
CDR3nt: TGTGCCAGTACCCTCGACAGGGCCACAGATACGCAGTATTTT; CDR3aa: CASTLDRATDTQYF; v_gene: TRBV19; d_gene: TRBD1; abundance: few; j_gene: TRBJ2-3
CDR3nt: TGCGCCAGCACCCCTGCTGGCGACTATGGCTACACCTTC; CDR3aa: CASTPAGDYGYTF; v_gene: TRBV5-1; d_gene: -; abundance: few; j_gene: TRBJ1-2
CDR3nt: TGTGCCGCGGGGGCCGAGAGGGGCACCGGGGAGCTGTTTTTT; CDR3aa: CAAGAERGTGELFF; v_gene: TRBV28; d_gene: -; abundance: many; j_gene: TRBJ2-2
CDR3nt: TGTGCCAGCAGCCCCGCCGGGATGTCTAACTATGGCTACACCTTC; CDR3aa: CASSPAGMSNYGYTF; v_gene: TRBV13; d_gene: -; abundance: -; j_gene: TRBJ1-2
CDR3nt: TGTGCCATCAGGAGCGGGGGGGCGAGCACAGATACGCAGTATTTT; CDR3aa: CAIRSGGASTDTQYF; v_gene: TRBV10-3; d_gene: TRBD2; abundance: few; j_gene: TRBJ2-3
CDR3nt: TGTGCCAGCAGTGTACAAGCGGGGGGGCAAGATACGCAGTATTTT; CDR3aa: CASSVQAGGQDTQYF; v_gene: TRBV6-2/TRBV6-3; d_gene: TRBD2; abundance: few; j_gene: TRBJ2-3
CDR3nt: TGTGCCAGCAGCTCAGCGGGGGGCCAGGGGGTGTTAGAGACCCAGTACTTC; CDR3aa: CASSSAGGQGVLETQYF; v_gene: TRBV7-8; d_gene: TRBD2; abundance: few; j_gene: TRBJ2-5
CDR3nt: TGTGCCAGCAAGGTGGGGGGCAGTTCACCCCTCCACTTT; CDR3aa: CASKVGGSSPLHF; v_gene: TRBV12-3/TRBV12-4; d_gene: -; abundance: few; j_gene: TRBJ1-6
CDR3nt: TGTGCCAGCAACCGACTAGGATCCGCCACAGATACGCAGTATTTT; CDR3aa: CASNRLGSATDTQYF; v_gene: TRBV7-9; d_gene: -; abundance: -; j_gene: TRBJ2-3
CDR3nt: TGCGCCAGCAGCCAAGATTCAAGGTGGACTAGCGGGGGGAAGAACACCGGGGAGCTGTTTTTT; CDR3aa: CASSQDSRWTSGGKNTGELFF; v_gene: TRBV4-1; d_gene: TRBD2; abundance: few; j_gene: TRBJ2-2
CDR3nt: TGCAGCGTCCCCTCGCCCGGGACAGGGAACACTGAAGCTTTCTTT; CDR3aa: CSVPSPGTGNTEAFF; v_gene: TRBV29-1; d_gene: TRBD1; abundance: -; j_gene: TRBJ1-1
CDR3nt: TGTGCCAGCAGTCTCTTGGTGGGGCACAATCAGCCCCAGCATTTT; CDR3aa: CASSLLVGHNQPQHF; v_gene: TRBV6-5; d_gene: -; abundance: -; j_gene: TRBJ1-5
CDR3nt: TGTGCCAGCAGTTACTCGCTAGCGGGGGGCATTCCCTACAATGAGCAGTTCTTC; CDR3aa: CASSYSLAGGIPYNEQFF; v_gene: TRBV6-2/TRBV6-3; d_gene: TRBD2; abundance: -; j_gene: TRBJ2-1
CDR3nt: TGTGCCAGCAGCTTAGTGAGACAGGGGGCGTTAGGAAACACCATATATTTT; CDR3aa: CASSLVRQGALGNTIYF; v_gene: TRBV7-2; d_gene: TRBD1; abundance: few; j_gene: TRBJ1-3
CDR3nt: TGTGCCAGCAGTGATGGTCCGGACAGAAACACCGGGGAGCTGTTTTTT; CDR3aa: CASSDGPDRNTGELFF; v_gene: TRBV6-1; d_gene: -; abundance: few; j_gene: TRBJ2-2